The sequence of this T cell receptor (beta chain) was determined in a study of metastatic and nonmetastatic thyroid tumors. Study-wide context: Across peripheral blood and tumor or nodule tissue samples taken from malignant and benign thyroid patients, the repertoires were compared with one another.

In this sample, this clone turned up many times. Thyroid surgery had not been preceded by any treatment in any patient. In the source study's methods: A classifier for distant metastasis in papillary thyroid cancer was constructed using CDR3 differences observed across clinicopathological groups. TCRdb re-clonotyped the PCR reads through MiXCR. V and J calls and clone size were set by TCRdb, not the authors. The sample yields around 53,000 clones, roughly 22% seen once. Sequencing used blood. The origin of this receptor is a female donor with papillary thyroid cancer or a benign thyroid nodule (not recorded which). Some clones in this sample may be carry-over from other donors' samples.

The CDR3 region is CASSLGTGGWYGYTF. Written as DNA, the CDR3 is TGTGCCAGCAGCTTAGGAACAGGGGGCTGGTATGGCTACACCTTC. This chain joins TRBV7-9 and TRBJ1-2; 9 nucleotides line up with TRBD1. The CDR3 loop spans 15 amino acids. The V gene end was trimmed by 1 base and the J gene end by 5 bases; junction bases not matched to a gene: 5. The germline V gene has CDR1 SEHNR and CDR2 FQNEAQ (reference sequence).